Each of the 27 T cell receptor beta chains below was sequenced from the same sample in a study of shared clonotypes between healthy human individuals. Sequencing used immunoSEQ multiplex PCR; TCRdb keeps in-frame clones, though not all of them. The sample carries more than 900,000 clones, approximately 80% recorded once. Material: memory CD4+ T cells from PBMCs. Noted subset: CD45RA-negative fraction. The source is a man between 18 and 35 years old in good health. Some clones in this sample may be carry-over from other donors' samples.

This sequence joins TRBV10-3 and TRBJ1-1; no definite D call. CDR3 length: 12 amino acids. Trimming pared 6 bases from V and 3 bases from J, leaving 8 bases between. Germline lookup yields CDR1 ENHRY and CDR2 SYGVKD. CDR3 sequence reads: CAIRQRDTEAFF. Here the CDR3 DNA reads TGTGCCATCAGACAGAGGGACACTGAAGCTTTCTTT.

V is TRBV27 and J is TRBJ2-5; TRBD1 agrees at 8 bases. The CDR3 totals 15 residues. Unmatched junction bases numbered 6, after V lost 2 bases and J lost 4 bases. Germline-derived CDR1 and CDR2 are MNHEY and SMNVEV (reference sequence). The CDR3 region is CASSLIRQGRETQYF. The CDR3 region has the DNA TGTGCCAGCAGTTTAATCAGACAGGGGAGAGAGACCCAGTACTTC.

As concerns this clone: Distinct nucleotide sequences in the sample also encode this CDR3. The gene calls are TRBV28 and TRBJ2-1; D remains unclear. The germline V gene encodes CDR1 MDHEN and CDR2 SYDVKM. V lost 4 bases to trimming and J lost 6 bases, with 1 base between them. CDR3 length: 10 residues. The CDR3 sequence is CASSSNEQFF. In DNA form, the CDR3 reads TGTGCCAGCAGTTCCAATGAGCAGTTCTTC.

The chain recombines TRBV30 with TRBJ2-1; no definite D call. The CDR3 covers 13 residues. Trimming removed 1 base from V and 3 bases from J, with 7 bases in between. Germline V gene sequence: CDR1 GTSNPN, CDR2 SVGIG (reference sequence). CDR3 loop: CAWSAPNYNEQFF. The CDR3 DNA follows: TGTGCCTGGAGTGCCCCGAACTACAATGAGCAGTTCTTC. The full variable domain, its missing parts supplied by reference TRBV30 and TRBJ2-1, is SQTIHQWPATLVQPVGSPLSLECTVEGTSNPNLYWYRQAAGRGLQLLFYSVGIGQISSEVPQNLSASRPQDRQFILSSKKLLLSDSGFYLCAWSAPNYNEQFFGPGTRLTVL.

As concerns this clone: This CDR3 is also generated by other DNA sequences in the sample. The CDR3 nucleotides are TGTGCCAGCAGTTACCAGGGTAATCAGCCCCAGCATTTT. This encodes CASSYQGNQPQHF. The chain couples TRBV6-5 to TRBJ1-5; TRBD1 is a possible D gene (5 bases). The CDR3 has 13 residues. The germline CDR1 and CDR2 sequences are MNHEY and SVGAGI. V lost 2 bases, J lost 4 bases, and 6 bases lay in between.

V gene TRBV7-8 combines with J gene TRBJ1-2; no firm D call. V lost 5 bases to trimming and J lost 7 bases, with 14 bases between them. Germline loops: CDR1 SGHVS, CDR2 FQNEAQ. The CDR3 consists of 13 residues. CDR3 coding DNA: TGTGCCAGCAGCCCTAGGCAGAAAGGTGGCTACACCTTC. Residues: CASSPRQKGGYTF.

The J gene is TRBJ2-3, the V gene TRBV30; perhaps TRBD1 as D (5 bases). The CDR3 runs to 13 residues. Germline V CDR1 and CDR2: GTSNPN, SVGIG (reference sequence). V lost 4 bases and J lost 3, with 11 bases in between. CDR3 sequence reads: CAWNVRVTDTQYF. The CDR3 DNA is TGTGCCTGGAATGTCAGGGTGACAGATACGCAGTATTTT. Looking up the rest from reference TRBV30 and TRBJ2-3 gives the full variable domain: SQTIHQWPATLVQPVGSPLSLECTVEGTSNPNLYWYRQAAGRGLQLLFYSVGIGQISSEVPQNLSASRPQDRQFILSSKKLLLSDSGFYLCAWNVRVTDTQYFGPGTRLTVL.

The V call is TRBV6-1, the J call TRBJ2-7; D perhaps matches TRBD1 (6 bases). This CDR3 spans 15 amino acids. V shed 0 bases and J shed 2 bases, with 11 bases lying between them. Germline V gives CDR1 MNHNS, CDR2 SASEGT. CDR3 bases: TGTGCCAGCAGTGAAGCGGGGGCAGGGGCCTACGAGCAGTACTTC. Its protein product is CASSEAGAGAYEQYF.

V usage is TRBV18 and J usage is TRBJ1-2; possible D gene TRBD1, 5 bases. Trimming cost V 2 bases and J 2 bases, with 24 bases left between them. From germline, CDR1 is KGHSH and CDR2 LQKENI. This CDR3 is 19 amino acids long. The CDR3 reads CASSPSTDSLWPFNYGYTF. CDR3 DNA sequence: TGTGCCAGCTCACCATCGACCGACAGCCTCTGGCCTTTCAACTATGGCTACACCTTC. The variable domain in full, completed from reference TRBV18 and TRBJ1-2, reads NAGVMQNPRHLVRRRGQEARLRCSPMKGHSHVYWYRQLPEEGLKFMVYLQKENIIDESGMPKERFSAEFPKEGPSILRIQQVVRGDSAAYFCASSPSTDSLWPFNYGYTFGSGTRLTVV.

This clone has just one count. The gene calls are TRBV10-3 and TRBJ1-5, with 9 nucleotides matching TRBD1. The junction had 2 bases not matched to a gene; V was cut back by 6 bases and J by 2 bases. The CDR3 sequence is 14 residues long. CDR1 and CDR2 (germline): ENHRY, SYGVKD. The CDR3 region is CAIRGQGGNQPQHF. The CDR3 DNA sequence: TGTGCCATCAGGGGACAGGGCGGCAATCAGCCCCAGCATTTT.

The chain uses TRBV5-6 and TRBJ2-5, with a possible D match to TRBD1 (5 bases). Trimming removed 3 bases at V and 4 bases at J, with 13 bases between. Looked up from germline, CDR1 is SGHDT and CDR2 is YYEEEE. CDR3 length equals 14 residues. CDR3 in DNA: TGTGCCAGCAGCTCTACAGGCGGTTCAGAGACCCAGTACTTC. This sequence encodes CASSSTGGSETQYF.

V is TRBV29-1 and J is TRBJ2-1; 8 positions agree with TRBD2. The CDR3 spans 11 residues. The ends lost 6 bases at V and 15 bases at J; junction bases unmatched: 10. Germline V gene lookup returns CDR1 SQVTM and CDR2 ANQGSEA. DNA of the CDR3: TGCAGCGTGCGGGGGGTCGGGTGGTCGTTCTTC. Translating gives CSVRGVGWSFF.

This clone has just a few counts. CDR3 sequence reads: CASSSDSGAEAFF. The CDR3 bases are TGTGCCAGCAGCTCCGACAGCGGGGCTGAAGCTTTCTTT. The chain links TRBV7-9 to TRBJ1-1, with D perhaps matching TRBD1 (5 bases). The CDR3 has 13 amino acids. Deletions cut 4 bases from V and 6 bases from J, with 12 bases between. Germline V gives CDR1 SEHNR, CDR2 FQNEAQ (reference sequence).

The chain has TRBV9 and TRBJ2-5; D tentatively reads TRBD1 or TRBD2 (5 bases each). This CDR3 has 14 amino acids. The germline V and J ends were trimmed by 4 bases and 5 bases, with 15 bases remaining between them. Per the germline V gene, CDR1 is SGDLS and CDR2 is YYNGEE. The CDR3 reads CASSLIAEGETQYF. The CDR3, as DNA: TGTGCCAGCAGCTTAATCGCAGAGGGGGAGACCCAGTACTTC.

CDR3 nucleotide sequence: TGTGCCAGCTCATCCCATCCAGGGGGCGCCGCGCATCAGCCCCAGCATTTT. Translation: CASSSHPGGAAHQPQHF. The chain recombines TRBV18 with TRBJ1-5; TRBD1 matches at 8 bases. CDR3 size: 17 residues. The germline V gene has CDR1 KGHSH and CDR2 LQKENI. V shed 5 bases and J 5 bases; nucleotides not matched to a gene: 14.

The J gene is TRBJ2-7, the V gene TRBV5-1; TRBD2 is a possible D gene (5 bases). CDR1 is SGHRS and CDR2 is YFSETQ in the germline V gene. The germline V and J ends were trimmed by 0 bases and 1 base, with 11 bases remaining between them. This CDR3 is built from 15 residues. CDR3 sequence: CASSLGVARSYEQYF. CDR3 nucleotide sequence: TGCGCCAGCAGCTTGGGGGTAGCGCGTTCCTACGAGCAGTACTTC.

This clone was counted many times. The gene calls are TRBV5-8 and TRBJ2-7; 12 bases align to TRBD2. This CDR3 comprises 16 residues. Germline CDR1 and CDR2: SGHTS and YDEGEE. J gave up 5 bases and V 4 bases, and 10 bases lay outside the gene matches. The CDR3: CASSALTSGRSHEQYF. The CDR3 nucleotides are TGTGCCAGCAGCGCCTTGACTAGCGGGAGATCCCACGAGCAGTACTTC.

This clone was counted once. This chain links TRBV30 with TRBJ2-7; possibly TRBD2 for D (5 bases). Looked up from germline, CDR1 is GTSNPN and CDR2 is SVGIG (reference sequence). The CDR3 covers 13 residues. Between the trimmed V and J ends, which lost 5 bases and 5 bases, there was a span of 16 bases. The DNA of the CDR3 is TGTGCCTGGTTCCCCCGGGGATCCAACGAGCAGTACTTC. It is translated as CAWFPRGSNEQYF. The variable domain in full, with the rest retrieved from reference TRBV30 and TRBJ2-7, is SQTIHQWPATLVQPVGSPLSLECTVEGTSNPNLYWYRQAAGRGLQLLFYSVGIGQISSEVPQNLSASRPQDRQFILSSKKLLLSDSGFYLCAWFPRGSNEQYFGPGTRLTVT.

V and J are TRBV9 and TRBJ1-3; D is unresolved. This CDR3 has 17 residues. In germline, CDR1 is SGDLS, CDR2 YYNGEE. With 0 bases removed from V and 0 bases from J, the gap between germline ends came to 13 bases. CDR3 DNA: TGTGCCAGCAGCGTAGATGTCTACGGCTACTCTGGAAACACCATATATTTT. Its protein product is CASSVDVYGYSGNTIYF.

This clone was counted ten times or more. V and J are TRBV7-3 and TRBJ2-3, with D possibly matching TRBD2 (5 bases). The CDR3 is 14 residues long. The ends were cut back, 3 bases at V and 4 bases at J, with 11 bases in the middle. Germline CDR1 is SGHTA and CDR2 is FQGTGA. As DNA, the CDR3 is TGTGCCAGCAGCTTTGCGGGCGGGCCAGATACGCAGTATTTT. Protein: CASSFAGGPDTQYF.

The chain employs TRBV11-2 and TRBJ2-7; the D gene is possibly TRBD2 (5 bases). Trimming took off 1 base at V and 7 bases at J, with 17 bases between the two ends. The CDR3 runs 15 residues. Germline V lookup: CDR1 SGHAT, CDR2 FQNNGV. The CDR3 sequence: CASSLVVPESGEQYF. In DNA, the CDR3 is TGTGCCAGCAGCTTAGTTGTCCCCGAATCGGGGGAGCAGTACTTC.

The V and J genes are TRBV28 and TRBJ2-7; 7 positions match TRBD2. The CDR3 sequence is 12 residues long. CDR1 and CDR2 (germline): MDHEN, SYDVKM. The ends lost 6 bases at V and 9 bases at J; junction bases unmatched: 8. CDR3 protein: CASSPRGVRQYF. The CDR3, as DNA: TGTGCCAGCAGCCCACGGGGGGTTCGGCAGTACTTC.

The chain is built from TRBV25-1 and TRBJ1-5; D not certain. The CDR3 extends over 15 amino acids. V dropped 4 bases and J dropped 0 bases, with 10 bases sitting between them. Germline CDR1 MGHDK, CDR2 SYGVNS. CDR3 nucleotide sequence: TGTGCCAGCAGTGGAGCAGCCGATAGCAATCAGCCCCAGCATTTT. This gives the protein CASSGAADSNQPQHF.

This chain joins TRBV10-3 and TRBJ2-1; D is unclear. Germline CDR1 reads ENHRY; CDR2 reads SYGVKD. The CDR3 length is 11 residues. The V gene lost 10 bases and the J gene lost 4 bases, with 8 bases spanning the gap. CDR3 sequence: CATQYYNEQFF. The CDR3 nucleotides read TGTGCCACCCAATATTACAATGAGCAGTTCTTC.

About this clone itself: Other DNA sequences in the sample encode the same CDR3. V is TRBV7-9 and J is TRBJ1-1, with 9 nucleotides matching TRBD1. The trim removed 1 base at V and 5 bases at J, leaving 2 bases unmatched. Germline loops: CDR1 SEHNR, CDR2 FQNEAQ (reference sequence). This CDR3 contains 14 residues. The CDR3 sequence is CASSLGGQGTEAFF. CDR3 DNA: TGTGCCAGCAGCTTAGGGGGACAGGGAACTGAAGCTTTCTTT.

The chain combines TRBV6-5 with TRBJ1-1; D might be TRBD1 (5 bases). Per germline, CDR1 MNHEY and CDR2 SVGAGI. The V gene lost 2 bases and the J gene lost 2 bases, with 9 bases spanning the gap. The CDR3 consists of 14 residues. CDR3 sequence (DNA): TGTGCCAGCAGTTACGGAGGGACCAACACTGAAGCTTTCTTT. This gives the protein CASSYGGTNTEAFF.

This clone was counted a few times. The chain recombines TRBV5-1 with TRBJ2-5, with D possibly TRBD2 on 6 matching bases. V was pared by 0 bases and J by 5 bases, with 14 bases between. Germline values: CDR1 SGHRS, CDR2 YFSETQ. The CDR3 sequence is 15 residues long. This CDR3 is CASSLGRGIAETQYF. The CDR3 DNA reads TGCGCCAGCAGCTTGGGGAGGGGCATAGCTGAGACCCAGTACTTC.